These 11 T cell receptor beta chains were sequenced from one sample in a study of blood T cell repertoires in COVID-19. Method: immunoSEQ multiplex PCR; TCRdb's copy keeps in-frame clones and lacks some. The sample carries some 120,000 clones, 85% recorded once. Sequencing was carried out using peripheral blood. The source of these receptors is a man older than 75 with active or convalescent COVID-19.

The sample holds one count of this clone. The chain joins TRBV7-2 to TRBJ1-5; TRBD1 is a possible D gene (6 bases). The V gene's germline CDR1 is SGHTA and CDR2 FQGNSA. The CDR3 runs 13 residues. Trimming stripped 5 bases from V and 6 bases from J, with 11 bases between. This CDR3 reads CASSNQQGQPQHF. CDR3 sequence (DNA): TGTGCCAGCAGCAACCAACAGGGTCAGCCCCAGCATTTT.

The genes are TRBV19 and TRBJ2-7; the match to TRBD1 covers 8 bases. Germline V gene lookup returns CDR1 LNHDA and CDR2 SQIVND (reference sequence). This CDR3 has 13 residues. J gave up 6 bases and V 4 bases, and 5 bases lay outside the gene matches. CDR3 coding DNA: TGTGCCAGTAGTACCTACGACAGGGGCGAGCAGTACTTC. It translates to CASSTYDRGEQYF.

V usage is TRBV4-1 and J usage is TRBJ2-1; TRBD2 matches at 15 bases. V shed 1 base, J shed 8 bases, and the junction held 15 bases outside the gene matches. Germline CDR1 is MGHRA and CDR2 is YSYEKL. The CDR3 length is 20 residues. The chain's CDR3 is CASSQVGRRTSGRGSYEQFF. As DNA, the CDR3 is TGCGCCAGCAGCCAAGTCGGACGGCGGACTAGCGGGAGGGGGAGCTATGAGCAGTTCTTC.

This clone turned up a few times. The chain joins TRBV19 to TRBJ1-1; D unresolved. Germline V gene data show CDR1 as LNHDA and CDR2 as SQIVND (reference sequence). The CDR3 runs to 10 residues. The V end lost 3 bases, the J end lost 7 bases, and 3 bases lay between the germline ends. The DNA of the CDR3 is TGTGCCAGTAGTATCTATGAAGCTTTCTTT. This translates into CASSIYEAFF.

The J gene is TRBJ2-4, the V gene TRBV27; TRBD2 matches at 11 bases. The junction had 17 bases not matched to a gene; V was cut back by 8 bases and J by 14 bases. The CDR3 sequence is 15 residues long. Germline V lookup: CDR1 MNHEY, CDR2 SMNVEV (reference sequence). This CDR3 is CASSPSTSGSRKKYF. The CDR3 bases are TGTGCCAGCTCTCCTTCTACTAGCGGGAGTAGGAAGAAGTACTTC.

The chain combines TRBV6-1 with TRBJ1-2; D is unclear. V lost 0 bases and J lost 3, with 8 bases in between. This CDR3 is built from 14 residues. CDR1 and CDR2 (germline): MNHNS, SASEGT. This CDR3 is CASSEAGEYYGYTF. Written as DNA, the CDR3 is TGTGCCAGCAGTGAAGCTGGAGAATACTATGGCTACACCTTC.

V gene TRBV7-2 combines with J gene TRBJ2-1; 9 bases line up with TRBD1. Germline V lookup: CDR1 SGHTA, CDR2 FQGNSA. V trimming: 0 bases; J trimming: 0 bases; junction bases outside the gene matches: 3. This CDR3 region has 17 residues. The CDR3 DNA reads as TGTGCCAGCAGCTTAGCCGGGACAGGGCACTCCTACAATGAGCAGTTCTTC. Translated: CASSLAGTGHSYNEQFF.

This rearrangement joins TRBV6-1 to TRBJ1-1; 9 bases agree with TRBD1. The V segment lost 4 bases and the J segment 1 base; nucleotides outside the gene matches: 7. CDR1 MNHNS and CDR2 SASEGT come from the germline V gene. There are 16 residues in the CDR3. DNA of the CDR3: TGTGCCAGCAGTGCCGGGACAGGGATCAAGAACACTGAAGCTTTCTTT. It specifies CASSAGTGIKNTEAFF.

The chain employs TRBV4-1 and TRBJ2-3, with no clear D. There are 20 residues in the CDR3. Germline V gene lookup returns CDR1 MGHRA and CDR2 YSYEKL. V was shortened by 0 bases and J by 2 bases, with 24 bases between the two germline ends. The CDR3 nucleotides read TGCGCCAGCAGCCAAGATTGGCCGAGGCGGAGCGATCGTTTCACAGATACGCAGTATTTT. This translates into CASSQDWPRRSDRFTDTQYF.

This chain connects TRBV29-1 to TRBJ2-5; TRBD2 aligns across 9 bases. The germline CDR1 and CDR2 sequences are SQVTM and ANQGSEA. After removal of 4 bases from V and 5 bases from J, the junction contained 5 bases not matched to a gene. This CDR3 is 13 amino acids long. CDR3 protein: CSVGAGGFETQYF. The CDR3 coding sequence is TGCAGCGTTGGGGCGGGGGGGTTCGAGACCCAGTACTTC.

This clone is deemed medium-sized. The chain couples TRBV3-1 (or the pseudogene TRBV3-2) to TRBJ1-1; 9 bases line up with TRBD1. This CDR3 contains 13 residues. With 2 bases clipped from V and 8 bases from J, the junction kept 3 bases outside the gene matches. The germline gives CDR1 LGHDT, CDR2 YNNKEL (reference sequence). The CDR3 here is CASSQLTGGEAFF. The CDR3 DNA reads TGTGCCAGCAGCCAACTAACAGGGGGCGAAGCTTTCTTT.